This T cell receptor beta chain was found in a study of PD-L1 blockade in urothelial cancer. Patients presented with locally advanced or metastatic urothelial carcinoma. This CDR3 has 14 amino acids. Germline CDR1 reads LNHDA; CDR2 reads SQIVND (reference sequence). Trimming at V came to 4 bases and at J to 4 bases, leaving 3 bases not matched to a gene. Sequencing used immunoSEQ multiplex PCR; TCRdb keeps in-frame clones, though not all of them. The profile covers tens of thousands of clones, with roughly 90% appearing a single time and approximately 10% taken by the ten largest. The rearrangement uses TRBV19 and TRBJ2-3; 9 bases are shared with TRBD1. This clonotype originated in a man aged 60 to 69 with urothelial cancer. Source: PBMCs, taken around atezolizumab (anti-PD-L1) treatment. The CDR3 loop is CASSKTGGPDTQYF. The CDR3 DNA sequence: TGTGCCAGTAGTAAGACAGGGGGTCCAGATACGCAGTATTTT. The full variable domain, with the rest looked up from reference TRBV19 and TRBJ2-3, is DGGITQSPKYLFRKEGQNVTLSCEQNLNHDAMYWYRQDPGQGLRLIYYSQIVNDFQKGDIAEGYSVSREKKESFPLTVTSAQKNPTAFYLCASSKTGGPDTQYFGPGTRLTVL.